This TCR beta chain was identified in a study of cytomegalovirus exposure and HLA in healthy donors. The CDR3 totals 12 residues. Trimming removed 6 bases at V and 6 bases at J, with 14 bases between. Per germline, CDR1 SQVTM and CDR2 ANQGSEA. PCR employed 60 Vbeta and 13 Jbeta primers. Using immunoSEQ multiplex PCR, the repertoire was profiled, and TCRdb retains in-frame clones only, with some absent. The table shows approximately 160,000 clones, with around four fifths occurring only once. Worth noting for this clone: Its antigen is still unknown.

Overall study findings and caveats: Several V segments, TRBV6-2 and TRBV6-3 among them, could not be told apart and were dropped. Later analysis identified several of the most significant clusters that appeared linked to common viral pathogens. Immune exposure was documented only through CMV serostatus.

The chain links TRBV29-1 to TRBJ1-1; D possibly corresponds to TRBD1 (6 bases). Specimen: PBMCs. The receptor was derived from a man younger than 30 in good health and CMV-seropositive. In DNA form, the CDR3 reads TGCAGCGTCGTAACAGGGCCCCCTGAAGCTTTCTTT. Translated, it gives CSVVTGPPEAFF. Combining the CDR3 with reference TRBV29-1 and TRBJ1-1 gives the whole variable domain SAVISQKPSRDICQRGTSLTIQCQVDSQVTMMFWYRQQPGQSLTLIATANQGSEATYESGFVIDKFPISRPNLTFSTLTVSNMSPEDSSIYLCSVVTGPPEAFFGQGTRLTVV.